Below are 14 T cell receptor beta chains sequenced from a single sample in a study of T-cell reconstitution after alpha-beta-depleted transplantation in children. Preparation of the TCRbeta library used unique molecular identifiers. TCRdb re-derived calls from the PCR reads in MiXCR, one entry per CDR3 protein. The table records around 490,000 distinct CDR3 sequences, about an eighth of them present only once. The material sequenced was PBMCs, mostly from graft donor cells, taken 180 days after TCRalphabeta/CD19-depleted stem cell transplant. The source of these receptors is a female patient between 2 and 15 years old who had a stem cell transplant for aplastic anemia, so the T cells may come from the graft donor.

The chain carries TRBV11-2 and TRBJ2-3, with 9 positions matching TRBD1. The germline V gene has CDR1 SGHAT and CDR2 FQNNGV. V gave up 3 bases and J gave up 5 bases; unmatched junction bases: 15. This CDR3 has 18 residues. CDR3 nucleotides: TGTGCCAGCAGCTTTCACCTACTAGGACAGGGGAAGCGAGATACGCAGTATTTT. This codes for CASSFHLLGQGKRDTQYF.

This clonotype has a handful of counts. V usage is TRBV9 and J usage is TRBJ1-6; 8 nucleotides agree with TRBD1. Germline CDR1 SGDLS, CDR2 YYNGEE. J lost 7 bases, V lost 3 bases, and 6 bases had no gene match. The length of the CDR3 is 15 residues. In nucleotides, the CDR3 is TGTGCCAGCAGCGCCCAGGACAGGGTCAATTCACCCCTCCACTTT. Protein sequence: CASSAQDRVNSPLHF.

The V gene is TRBV5-6, the J gene TRBJ2-6; a possible D gene is TRBD1 (6 bases). The CDR3 covers 16 residues. V dropped 4 bases and J dropped 2 bases, with 13 bases sitting between them. In germline, CDR1 is SGHDT, CDR2 YYEEEE. CDR3 amino acids: CASSLTGKAGANVLTF. DNA for the CDR3: TGTGCCAGCAGCCTGACAGGAAAGGCTGGGGCCAACGTCCTGACTTTC.

The gene calls are TRBV4-1 and TRBJ2-2; TRBD2 aligns across 14 bases. The junction had 9 bases not matched to a gene; V was cut back by 4 bases and J by 5 bases. In germline, CDR1 is MGHRA, CDR2 YSYEKL. The CDR3 runs 18 residues. The DNA of the CDR3 is TGCGCCAGCAGCCCGGGACTAGCGGGAGCAGGTGGAACCGGGGAGCTGTTTTTT. As protein: CASSPGLAGAGGTGELFF.

This clonotype came up many times. The rearrangement joins TRBV12-3 or TRBV12-4 to TRBJ2-1; D is possibly TRBD2 (5 bases). CDR3 length: 14 amino acids. Deletions cut 2 bases from V and 6 bases from J, with 11 bases between. In nucleotides, the CDR3 is TGTGCCAGCAGTTTAATACTAGGTGGCAATGAGCAGTTCTTC. It yields the protein CASSLILGGNEQFF.

This clonotype occurred a few times. Written as DNA, the CDR3 is TGTGCCAGCAGTTACTCTAAGTTCTGGAGCAGGGCTCCAGATACGCAGTATTTT. Protein: CASSYSKFWSRAPDTQYF. This chain uses TRBV6-5 with TRBJ2-3; TRBD1 is a possible D gene (5 bases). This CDR3 is built from 18 residues. CDR1 is MNHEY, CDR2 SVGAGI, per germline. V lost 0 bases and J 4 bases, leaving 20 bases between the germline ends.

The chain carries TRBV4-3 and TRBJ1-5; D not resolved. Germline values: CDR1 LGHNA, CDR2 YSLEER. The CDR3 is made up of 17 amino acids. Trimming cost V 3 bases and J 4 bases, with 19 bases left between them. CDR3 nucleotide sequence: TGCGCCAGCAGCCAGTCCAGCTCCGGGCCGAGGAATCAGCCCCAGCATTTT. Its translation: CASSQSSSGPRNQPQHF.

This rearrangement joins TRBV12-3 or TRBV12-4 to TRBJ1-5; D is undetermined. Trimming pared 5 bases from V and 1 base from J, leaving 6 bases between. The CDR3 consists of 13 residues. The DNA for the CDR3 is TGTGCCAGCAGTGACCTAAGCAATCAGCCCCAGCATTTT. The encoded protein is CASSDLSNQPQHF.

The chain links TRBV13 to TRBJ2-7, with 10 positions matching TRBD1. The CDR3 covers 15 residues. Germline V gene lookup returns CDR1 PRHDT and CDR2 FYEKMQ (reference sequence). Germline trimming cut 5 bases from V and 4 bases from J; bases unmatched to any gene: 8. CDR3 in amino acids: CASSRMPGQGYEQYV. For the CDR3, the DNA is TGTGCCAGCAGCAGGATGCCGGGACAGGGGTACGAGCAGTACGTC.

This clonotype was seen only once. The J gene is TRBJ2-1, the V gene TRBV13; the match to TRBD2 covers 9 bases. This CDR3 spans 16 amino acids. The V segment lost 4 bases and the J segment 4 bases; nucleotides outside the gene matches: 8. Germline-derived CDR1 and CDR2 are PRHDT and FYEKMQ (reference sequence). CDR3 nucleotides: TGTGCCAGCAGCTCACGAACTAGCGGGCCATACAATGAGCAGTTCTTC. This translates into CASSSRTSGPYNEQFF.

Note on this clonotype: Because the CDR3 is missing its conserved closing phenylalanine or tryptophan, this is likely a read error. V usage is TRBV7-2 and J usage is TRBJ2-7; the match to TRBD1 covers 7 bases. Germline lookup yields CDR1 SGHTA and CDR2 FQGNSA. The CDR3 covers 15 residues. V lost 4 bases and J lost 4; bases outside the gene matches: 10. In nucleotides, the CDR3 is TGTGCCAGCAGCTATATACCGGGACAGTATTACGAGCAGTACCTC. Protein sequence: CASSYIPGQYYEQYL.

This rearrangement joins TRBV7-2 to TRBJ2-7; 8 bases are shared with TRBD2. V dropped 0 bases and J dropped 2; count of bases not matched to a gene: 3. This CDR3 comprises 15 residues. CDR1 and CDR2 (germline): SGHTA, FQGNSA. CDR3 sequence (DNA): TGTGCCAGCAGCTTAGCTAGCGGGGAGCCCTACGAGCAGTACTTC. As protein: CASSLASGEPYEQYF.

This clonotype was seen many times. The V call is TRBV20-1, the J call TRBJ2-2; the match to TRBD2 covers 11 bases. This CDR3 comprises 14 residues. CDR1 is DFQATT and CDR2 is SNEGSKA in the germline V gene (reference sequence). Unmatched junction bases numbered 8, after V lost 6 bases and J lost 8 bases. Written as DNA, the CDR3 is TGCAGTGCCCTTGGGACTAGCGGTTCTGGGGAGCTGTTTTTT. Translating gives CSALGTSGSGELFF.

The genes are TRBV15 and TRBJ2-2; D is unresolved. The CDR3 is 14 residues long. Trimming removed 1 base from V and 5 bases from J, with 8 bases in between. Germline CDR1 LNHNV, CDR2 YYDKDF (reference sequence). The CDR3 loop reads CATSRARSTGELFF. CDR3 sequence (DNA): TGTGCCACCAGCAGAGCCCGGAGTACCGGGGAGCTGTTTTTT.